This TCR beta chain came from a study of cytotoxic CD8 clonotypes in ibrutinib-treated CLL. Sequencing was performed with immunoSEQ multiplex PCR; in TCRdb, only in-frame clones are kept and a portion is missing. This sample has 110,000 to 150,000 clones; about four fifths occur once, and the top ten carry roughly 12%. A note on this clone: The antigen remains undetermined.

Whole-study findings and limits: Public clonotypes occurred uncommonly; on treatment, they contracted or remained stable. In comparison with age-matched healthy donors, baseline clonality was higher and tracked circulating CD8+ T-cell counts.

V was trimmed by 1 base and J by 2 bases, leaving 6 bases between them. Germline V gives CDR1 LNHNV, CDR2 YYDKDF (reference sequence). The CDR3 runs 14 residues. The V call is TRBV15, the J call TRBJ2-1; D unclear. Source: PBMCs, taken after 12 months of ibrutinib treatment. This receptor was taken from a human donor with chronic lymphocytic leukemia. The CDR3 loop reads CATSRGAPYNEQFF. In nucleotides, the CDR3 is TGTGCCACCAGCAGAGGGGCTCCCTACAATGAGCAGTTCTTC.